This T cell receptor beta chain originates from a study of blood T cells in healthy people across ages. Notes on the study in general: Per-million-T-cell TCR beta diversity fell roughly linearly with age. Estimates of total diversity, which came from one million sequenced T cells, were considered to be underestimates.

Then a second PCR, running roughly 7 to 11 cycles, was carried out with a sample-barcoded 5' primer and a J-beta primer mix. TCRdb itself ran the 5' RACE reads through MiXCR, one entry per CDR3 protein. The table includes over a million distinct CDR3 sequences, under 55% detected once. Comment on this clonotype: Antigen specificity is unknown.

Sequencing used blood. The origin of this receptor is a woman under 30 in good health.

CDR3 sequence: CASSVDVGVNYGYTF. DNA of the CDR3: TGTGCCAGCAGCGTAGATGTCGGAGTTAACTATGGCTACACCTTC. V gene TRBV9 combines with J gene TRBJ1-2; D ambiguous. The CDR3 is 15 amino acids. V lost 0 bases to trimming and J lost 1 base, with 10 bases between them. The germline gives CDR1 SGDLS, CDR2 YYNGEE.